Listed here is a single TCR beta chain. Its cognate antigen has yet to be identified. The input lacks base qualities; no much larger clone sits a single base away. These data are taken from a study of cytomegalovirus exposure and HLA in healthy donors (dated by TCRdb to between 2016 and 2019). For context, the study as a whole: An earlier analysis of 587 of the donors reported approximately 280 Gb of sequence data and 95 million to 120 million unique TCR beta sequences obtained from about 180 million T cells. Because of strong linkage in the cohort, five DR-DQ haplotypes were treated as single units for association and clustering. The later analysis used no new phenotypic data to find candidate immune exposures, relying instead on TCR beta sequences and their occurrence across donors. A later genetic analysis took genome-wide SNP genotypes for about 55% of the 666 donors and used that subset as a discovery cohort. To study patterns of TCR occurrence, a later analysis re-analyzed previously published TCR beta repertoires from several hundred donors and added high-resolution HLA genotyping. An earlier analysis of about 600 of the donors used high-throughput TCR beta sequencing to judge whether each TCR beta V gene segment behaved as functional or pseudogenic. Donor age, sex, ethnicity and CMV serostatus were compiled alongside the repertoire data. High-throughput TCR immunosequencing, statistical association of individual TCRs with disease status, and machine learning were combined to predict cytomegalovirus infection status. Across about 380 genotyped donors of the cohort, an average of approximately 220,000 unique TCR beta nucleotide sequences per donor were sequenced, and approximately 17% of those sequences were non-productive. Of the 350 to 400 genotyped donors, about 80% fell in the genetic ancestry cluster associated with self-reported Caucasian donors. All discovery cohort repertoires had been generated on a single sequencing platform. HLA typing included class I and class II loci at four-digit resolution. Using immunosequencing, the study profiled T cell repertoires from 500 to 800 subjects and related those repertoires to cytomegalovirus serostatus. The number of typed donors differed by locus: roughly 620-630 for A, B, C, DRB1 and DQB1; approximately 520 for DQA1; some 610 for DPA1; and some 430 for DPB1. In addition to the first cohort of roughly 700 subjects, a separate validation cohort of approximately 130 different subjects was used. The aim of the study was to test whether cataloging public T cell receptors could identify signatures of past pathogen exposure. An early release that covered some 630 HLA-typed donors contained around 300 gigabases of sequencing data and 70 million to 100 million unique TCR sequences. The study at large found these results: In an earlier analysis of about 540 of the donors, most TCR beta V segments were observed in productive rearrangements about 87% or about 30% of the time, broadly matching IMGT annotations. According to a later analysis, parvovirus B19, influenza, CMV and Epstein-Barr virus appeared linked to several top co-occurrence clusters. In a later analysis, some 18,000 TCR beta sequences were associated with specific HLA alleles at a false discovery rate of 0.05. Because counts were too low, approximately 15 rarely observed V segments, including chromosome 9 orphons, were excluded from the earlier analysis of around 640 of the donors. Because the 87-base-pair reads could not distinguish some IMGT-functional V segments, including TRBV6-2 and TRBV6-3, those segments were excluded. In a later analysis, most CMV-associated TCR beta chains were found to appear HLA-restricted, with HLA associations seemingly driven largely by CMV exposure. In vitro tests confirmed that a few of the cytomegalovirus-associated TCR beta chains recognize cytomegalovirus antigens. In a later analysis, TCR association rates were found to vary across HLA loci, with the most associated TCRs seen for DRB1 alleles and the fewest for HLA-C alleles. This cohort had only TCR beta chains sequenced, and the lack of alpha or paired-chain data limited which features could be detected. Roughly uniform sequencing depth across donors was assumed in presence/absence analyses, although this assumption may not hold. Immune exposure information for the cohort was limited to CMV serostatus. Linkage disequilibrium might explain the correlated functional status among segregating V segments, but an unknown experimental factor could not be ruled out. The study listed 164 TCR beta chains as associated with cytomegalovirus. The classifier was reported to diagnose cytomegalovirus status with high specificity and sensitivity in both the original and validation cohorts. Most TCR sequences were seen in very few donors, while some public TCRs were found in many individuals. In a later genetic analysis, fewer N-insertions in productive TCRs were reported among donors in an Asian-associated ancestry cluster than the roughly 710-donor mean. A later analysis found that HLA-associated TCR beta chains were more clonally expanded and had lower generation probabilities than equally common non-associated chains. Strong co-occurrence of HLA alleles, especially DR and DQ, made assigning TCR associations to individual alleles difficult. A group of highly shared sequence variants was considered likely to be a technical artifact of the sequencing pipeline. The authors suggested that the approach could potentially be extended to other disease states and immunological phenotypes. Because HLA typing was missing for some donors at each locus, association tests included only the typed subset. A further reported finding was that TCR beta sequences accurately predicted the HLA-A and HLA-B alleles for most subjects in the first cohort. In a later genetic analysis, a missense DCLRE1C variant was associated with V-gene and J-gene trimming of TCR beta chains, and the association was replicated in an independent cohort.

In total, 666 healthy bone marrow donors made up the cohort. Cohort members were all nominally healthy when sampled, although unrecorded immune exposures were likely present. The donor was CMV seropositive and was included in the group of 250 to 300 seropositive cohort members. Every donor gave a peripheral blood sample, and the peripheral blood mononuclear cells from that sample were used for TCR beta sequencing. Genomic DNA extraction from the blood cell samples was performed with the Qiagen DNeasy Blood Extraction Kit. The library was prepared using the immunoSEQ multiplex PCR assay. A mixture of 60 forward primers for TCR Vbeta segments and 13 reverse primers for TCR Jbeta segments was used in the multiplex PCR. The CDR3 region of rearranged TCR beta genes was amplified from genomic DNA by a multiplex PCR assay. Amplified TCR beta libraries were sequenced as 87-base-pair reads on the Illumina HiSeq System. As for how the authors treated the data: A later analysis tallied around 80 million unique TCR beta chains across the 550 to 850 repertoires, and 10 million to 11 million of those chains were shared by two or more donors. Raw reads were error-corrected and collapsed into unique sequences with a nearest-neighbor algorithm that merged closely related sequences to remove PCR and sequencing errors. To assign V, D and J gene segments, CDR3 sequences were aligned to IMGT reference sequences. For a sequence to be retained, a match of at least six nucleotides to both a V gene segment and a J gene segment was required. Rearrangements were classified as productive when the CDR3 lacked stop codons and remained in frame with V and J, and all other rearrangements were classified as non-productive. CDR3 was defined according to IMGT convention as the region running from the second conserved V-encoded cysteine to the conserved J-encoded phenylalanine. In an earlier analysis of around 570 of the donors, sequences lacking an unambiguous match to a single V gene segment were excluded. In an earlier analysis of a few hundred of the donors, V segments were called functional above 56.7% productive rearrangements and were called segregating when the between-donor standard deviation exceeded 5%. To diagnose cytomegalovirus status from the catalog of TCR beta chain sequences, a statistical classification framework was built. In a later analysis, TCR nucleotide sequences were compared against IMGT/GENE-DB human TR gene sequences so that V and J genes could be assigned. Using the TCRdist pipeline, a later analysis assigned CDR3 sequences along with most-parsimonious VDJ recombination scenarios. In a later analysis, every TCR beta chain was defined by the combination of its CDR3 amino acid sequence and its V-gene family, and reads without a unique V-gene family were dropped. In a later analysis, 550 to 650 highly shared, low-generation-probability nucleotide sequences were removed to address suspected cross-contamination and a sequencing artifact. For each public chain, a later analysis derived a clonal expansion index from normalized ranks of inferred template counts within each repertoire. In a later analysis, generation probabilities were computed with a VDJ recombination model fitted to out-of-frame rearrangements, and the resulting probabilities were checked against IGoR. A later analysis scored TCR-TCR, TCR-HLA and TCR-CMV co-occurrence with hypergeometric tests, applying a repertoire-size bias correction to TCR pairs. False discovery rates were estimated in a later analysis by permuting HLA or CMV assignments 20 times. A later analysis grouped co-occurring TCRs with DBSCAN, adding TCRdist sequence similarity when clustering within HLA-allele-positive subsets. Repertoires with fewer than 30,000 or more than 120,000 public chains were left out of co-occurrence clustering, as were about five repertoires with anomalous nucleotide sharing. TCRdb re-hosts the immuneACCESS table, in-frame sequences only. Its copies lack some clones; in the studies checked, an unresolved V gene accounts for under half of them, and the cause for the rest is not known. V, J and clone size are taken as reported in that table, and D and trimming were inferred from the DNA itself. This sample comprises approximately 150,000 clones, roughly 80% of them detected only once. Around 5.4% of the sample is taken by the ten largest.

For this chain, trimming is 4 bases at the V end and 5 bases at the J end, and the number of junction bases without a gene match is 8. CDR1 SGDLS and CDR2 YYNGEE were looked up in the germline V gene. From its cysteine to its phenylalanine, the CDR3 spans 15 amino acids. Here the CDR3 DNA is all that survives: 45 bases in frame from base 1. This receptor was identified in a young man in good health and CMV-seropositive. Material: PBMCs. The chain uses TRBV9 and TRBJ2-2, and 7 junctional nucleotides match TRBD1. The sequenced DNA: TGTGCCAGCAGCAAAAGGACAGGAGAGACCGGGGAGCTGTTTTTT. The resulting protein is CASSKRTGETGELFF.